A single T cell receptor beta chain is shown here with its context. Its antigen remains unidentified. This table comes from immunoSEQ multiplex PCR, and its TCRdb copy is limited to in-frame clones, with some not included. Among about 11,000 clones listed, 90% to 95% were seen once. The sample is drawn from a study of T cells in localized non-small cell lung cancer. The CDR3 extends over 16 amino acids. Germline values: CDR1 LNHDA, CDR2 SQIVND (reference sequence). V was cut by 1 base and J by 1 base, with 11 bases left in between. Regarding the study as a whole: Adjacent uninvolved lung had the highest clonality, suggesting focused antigen responses. A denser population of T cells in blood accompanied longer overall survival. A single tumor region was sequenced, leaving heterogeneity possible. Paired adjacent lung recovered a median around 59 of the top 100 tumor clones.

The sequence was obtained from a male donor older than 55 with stage III lung adenocarcinoma. This chain uses TRBV19 with TRBJ1-5; no definite D call. Sequenced here: peripheral blood, sampled before any cancer treatment. CDR3 in amino acids: CASSIAPPGSNQPQHF. In DNA form, the CDR3 reads TGTGCCAGTAGTATAGCCCCCCCGGGGAGCAATCAGCCCCAGCATTTT. Together with reference TRBV19 and TRBJ1-5, the CDR3 gives the full variable domain: DGGITQSPKYLFRKEGQNVTLSCEQNLNHDAMYWYRQDPGQGLRLIYYSQIVNDFQKGDIAEGYSVSREKKESFPLTVTSAQKNPTAFYLCASSIAPPGSNQPQHFGDGTRLSIL.